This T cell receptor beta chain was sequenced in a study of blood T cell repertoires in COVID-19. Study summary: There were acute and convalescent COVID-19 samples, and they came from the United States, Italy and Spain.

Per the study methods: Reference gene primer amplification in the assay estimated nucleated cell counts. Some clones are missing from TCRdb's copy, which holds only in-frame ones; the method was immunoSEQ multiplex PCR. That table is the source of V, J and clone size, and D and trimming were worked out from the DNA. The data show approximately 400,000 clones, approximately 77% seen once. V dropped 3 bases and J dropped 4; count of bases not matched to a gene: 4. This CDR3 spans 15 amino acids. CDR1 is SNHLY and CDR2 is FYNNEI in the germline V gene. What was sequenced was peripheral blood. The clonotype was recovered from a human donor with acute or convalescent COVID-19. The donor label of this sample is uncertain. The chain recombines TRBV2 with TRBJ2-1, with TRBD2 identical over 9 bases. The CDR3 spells CASSDGGRGYNEQFF. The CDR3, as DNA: TGTGCCAGCAGTGATGGCGGGAGGGGGTACAATGAGCAGTTCTTC.